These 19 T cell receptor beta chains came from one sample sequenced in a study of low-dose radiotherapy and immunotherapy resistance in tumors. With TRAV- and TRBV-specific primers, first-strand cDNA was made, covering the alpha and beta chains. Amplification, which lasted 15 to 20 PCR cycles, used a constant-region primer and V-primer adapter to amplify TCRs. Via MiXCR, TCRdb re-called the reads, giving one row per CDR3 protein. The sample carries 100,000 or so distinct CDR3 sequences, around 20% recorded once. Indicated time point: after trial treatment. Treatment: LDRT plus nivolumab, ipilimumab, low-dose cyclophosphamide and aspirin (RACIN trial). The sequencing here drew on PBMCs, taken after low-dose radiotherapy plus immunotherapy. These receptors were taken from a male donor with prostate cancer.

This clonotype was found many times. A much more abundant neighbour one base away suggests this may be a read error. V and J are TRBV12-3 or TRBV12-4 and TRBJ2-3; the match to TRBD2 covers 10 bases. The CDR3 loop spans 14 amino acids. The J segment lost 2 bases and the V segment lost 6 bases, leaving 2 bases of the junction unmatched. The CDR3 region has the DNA TGTGCCAGCAGCCTAGCGGGGGTCACAGATACGCAGTATTTT. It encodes CASSLAGVTDTQYF.

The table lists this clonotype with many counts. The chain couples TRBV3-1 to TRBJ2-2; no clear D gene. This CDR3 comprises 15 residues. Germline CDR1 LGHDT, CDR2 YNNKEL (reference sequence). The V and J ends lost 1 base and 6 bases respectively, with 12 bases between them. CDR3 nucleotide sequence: TGTGCCAGCAGCCAAGGGAGTGTTCGGGCCGGGGAGCTGTTTTTT. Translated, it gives CASSQGSVRAGELFF.

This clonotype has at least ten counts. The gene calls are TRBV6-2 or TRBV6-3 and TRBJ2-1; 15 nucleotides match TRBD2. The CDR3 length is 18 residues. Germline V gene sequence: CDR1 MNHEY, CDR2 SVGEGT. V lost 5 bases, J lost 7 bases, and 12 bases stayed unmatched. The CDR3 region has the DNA TGTGCCAGCAGTGGACTAGCGGGGGGGCCTTCCCAATTGAATGAGCAGTTCTTC. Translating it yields CASSGLAGGPSQLNEQFF.

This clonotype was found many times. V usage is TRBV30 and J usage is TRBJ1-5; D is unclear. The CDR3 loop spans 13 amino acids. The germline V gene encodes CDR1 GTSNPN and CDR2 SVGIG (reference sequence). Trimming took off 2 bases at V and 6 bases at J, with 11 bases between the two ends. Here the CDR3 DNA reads TGTGCCTGGAGTAAGGCGCTCTCTCAGCCCCAGCATTTT. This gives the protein CAWSKALSQPQHF.

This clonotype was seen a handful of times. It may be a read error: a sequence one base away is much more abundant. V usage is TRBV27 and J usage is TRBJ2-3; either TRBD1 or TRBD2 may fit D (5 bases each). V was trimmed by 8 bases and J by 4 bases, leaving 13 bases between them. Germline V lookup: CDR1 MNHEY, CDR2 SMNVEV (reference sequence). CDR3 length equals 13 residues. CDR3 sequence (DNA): TGTGCCAGCGGGACCTCTGGCGCAGATACGCAGTATTTT. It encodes CASGTSGADTQYF.

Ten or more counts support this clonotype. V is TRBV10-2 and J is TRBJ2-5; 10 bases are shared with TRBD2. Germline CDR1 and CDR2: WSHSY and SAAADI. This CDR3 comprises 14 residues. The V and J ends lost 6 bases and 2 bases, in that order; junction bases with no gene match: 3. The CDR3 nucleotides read TGCGCCAGCAGGGAGCGGGGGGGGCAAGAGACCCAGTACTTC. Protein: CASRERGGQETQYF.

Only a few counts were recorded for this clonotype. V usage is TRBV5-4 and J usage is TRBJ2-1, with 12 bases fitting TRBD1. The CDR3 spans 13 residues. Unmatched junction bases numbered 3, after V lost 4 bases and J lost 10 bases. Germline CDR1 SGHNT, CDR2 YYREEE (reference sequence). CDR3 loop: CASSGTGGGEQFF. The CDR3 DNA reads TGTGCCAGCAGCGGGACAGGGGGCGGCGAGCAGTTCTTC. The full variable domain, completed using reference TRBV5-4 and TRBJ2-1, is ETGVTQSPTHLIKTRGQQVTLRCSSQSGHNTVSWYQQALGQGPQFIFQYYREEENGRGNFPPRFSGLQFPNYSSELNVNALELDDSALYLCASSGTGGGEQFFGPGTRLTVL.

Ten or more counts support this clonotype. The CDR3 DNA follows: TGCAGTGCTAGCCGACAGGGAGGAGGCTACACCTTC. Protein sequence: CSASRQGGGYTF. The rearrangement uses TRBV20-1 and TRBJ1-2, with 7 bases that match TRBD1. The CDR3 is 12 amino acids. CDR1 is DFQATT and CDR2 is SNEGSKA in the germline V gene (reference sequence). Trimming took 3 bases from V and 8 from J; bases not matched to a gene: 6.

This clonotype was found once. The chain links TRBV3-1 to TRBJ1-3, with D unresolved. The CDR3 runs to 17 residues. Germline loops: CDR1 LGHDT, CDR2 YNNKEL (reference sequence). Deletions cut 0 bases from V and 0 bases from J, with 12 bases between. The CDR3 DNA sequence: TGTGCCAGCAGCCAAGATTTGGCAGACGTCTCTGGAAACACCATATATTTT. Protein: CASSQDLADVSGNTIYF.

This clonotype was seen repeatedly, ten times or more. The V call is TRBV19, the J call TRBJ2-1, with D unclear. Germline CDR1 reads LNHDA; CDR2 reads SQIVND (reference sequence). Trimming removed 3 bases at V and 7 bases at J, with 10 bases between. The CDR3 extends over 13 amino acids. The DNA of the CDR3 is TGTGCCAGTAGTATCGTCCCGACTAATGAGCAGTTCTTC. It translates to CASSIVPTNEQFF.

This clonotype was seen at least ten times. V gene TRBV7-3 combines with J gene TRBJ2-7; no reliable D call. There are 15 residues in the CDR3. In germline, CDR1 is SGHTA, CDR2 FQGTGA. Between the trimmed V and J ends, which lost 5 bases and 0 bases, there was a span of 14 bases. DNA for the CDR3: TGTGCCAGCAGCGTATCCGCCGGCATCTCCTACGAGCAGTACTTC. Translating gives CASSVSAGISYEQYF.

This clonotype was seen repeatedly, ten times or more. CDR3: CASSYGGALSTDTQYF. In DNA, the CDR3 is TGTGCCAGCAGTTACGGGGGCGCCCTGAGCACAGATACGCAGTATTTT. The rearrangement links TRBV6-5 to TRBJ2-3; maybe TRBD1 (6 bases). V shed 2 bases and J shed 0 bases, with 12 bases lying between them. This CDR3 comprises 16 residues. Germline V gene data show CDR1 as MNHEY and CDR2 as SVGAGI.

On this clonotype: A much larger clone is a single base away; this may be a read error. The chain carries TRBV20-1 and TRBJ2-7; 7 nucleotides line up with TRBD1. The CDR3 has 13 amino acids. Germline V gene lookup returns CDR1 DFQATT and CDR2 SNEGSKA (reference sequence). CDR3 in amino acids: CCARPQGSYEQYF. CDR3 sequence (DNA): TGCTGTGCACGCCCACAGGGGTCCTACGAGCAGTACTTC.

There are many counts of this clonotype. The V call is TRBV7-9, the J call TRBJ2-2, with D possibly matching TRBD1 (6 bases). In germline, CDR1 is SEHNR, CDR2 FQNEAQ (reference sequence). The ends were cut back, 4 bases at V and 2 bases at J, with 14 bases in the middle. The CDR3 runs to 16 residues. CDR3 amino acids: CASSSGWGPNTGELFF. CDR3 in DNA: TGTGCCAGCAGCTCCGGTTGGGGGCCAAACACCGGGGAGCTGTTTTTT.

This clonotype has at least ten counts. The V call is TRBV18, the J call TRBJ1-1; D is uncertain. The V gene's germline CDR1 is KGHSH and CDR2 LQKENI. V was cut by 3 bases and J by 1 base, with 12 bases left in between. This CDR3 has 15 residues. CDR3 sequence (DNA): TGTGCCAGCTCACCGCGAGGAGGCTCGAACACTGAAGCTTTCTTT. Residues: CASSPRGGSNTEAFF. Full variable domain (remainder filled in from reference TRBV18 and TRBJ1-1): NAGVMQNPRHLVRRRGQEARLRCSPMKGHSHVYWYRQLPEEGLKFMVYLQKENIIDESGMPKERFSAEFPKEGPSILRIQQVVRGDSAAYFCASSPRGGSNTEAFFGQGTRLTVV.

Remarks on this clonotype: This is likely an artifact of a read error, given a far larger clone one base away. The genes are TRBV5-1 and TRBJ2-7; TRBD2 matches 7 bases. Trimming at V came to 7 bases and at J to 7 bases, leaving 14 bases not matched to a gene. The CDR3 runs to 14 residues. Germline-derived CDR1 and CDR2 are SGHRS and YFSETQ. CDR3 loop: CASSIGGNYNEQYF. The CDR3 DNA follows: TGCGCCAGCTCAATCGGGGGGAACTACAATGAGCAGTACTTC.

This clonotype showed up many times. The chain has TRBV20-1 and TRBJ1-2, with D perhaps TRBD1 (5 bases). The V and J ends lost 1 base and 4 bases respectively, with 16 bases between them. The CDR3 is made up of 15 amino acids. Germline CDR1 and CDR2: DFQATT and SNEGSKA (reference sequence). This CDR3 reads CSARVPRGVIYGYTF. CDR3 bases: TGCAGTGCTAGAGTGCCTCGGGGGGTTATCTATGGCTACACCTTC.

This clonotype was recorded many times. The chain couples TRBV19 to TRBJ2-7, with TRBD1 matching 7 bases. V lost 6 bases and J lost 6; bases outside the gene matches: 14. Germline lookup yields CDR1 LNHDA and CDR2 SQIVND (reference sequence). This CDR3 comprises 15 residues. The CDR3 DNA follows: TGTGCCAGTAGCGCACTGACAGGGTACTCCCGCGAGCAGTACTTC. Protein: CASSALTGYSREQYF.

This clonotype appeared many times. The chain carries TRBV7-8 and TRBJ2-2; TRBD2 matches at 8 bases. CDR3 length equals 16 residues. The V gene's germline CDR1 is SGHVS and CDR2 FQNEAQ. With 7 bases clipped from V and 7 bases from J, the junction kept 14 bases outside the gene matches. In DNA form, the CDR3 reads TGTGCCAGCATCCCCGGGGGGGGGGGGTTCGACGGGGAGCTGTTTTTT. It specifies CASIPGGGGFDGELFF.